The 12 T cell receptor beta chains reported below all come from one sample, sequenced in a study of shared clonotypes between healthy human individuals. Sequenced by immunoSEQ multiplex PCR; TCRdb stores in-frame clones only, minus some. Among around 95,000 clones listed, less than 80% were seen once. The sequencing input was memory CD8+ T cells sorted from blood. As for subset: CD45RO+ cells pooled with CCR7-negative TemRA cells. The receptors here all came from a man younger than 40 in good health.

The chain uses TRBV13 and TRBJ2-5; 8 bases fit TRBD1. Germline CDR1 and CDR2: PRHDT and FYEKMQ (reference sequence). CDR3 length: 18 residues. V shed 4 bases, J shed 3 bases, and the junction held 16 bases outside the gene matches. The chain's CDR3 is CASSSRQGRNVGEETQYF. CDR3 in DNA: TGTGCCAGCAGCTCCCGACAGGGGCGGAATGTTGGGGAAGAGACCCAGTACTTC.

A note on this clone: This may stem from a read error, because a much larger clone lies one nucleotide away. This chain links TRBV2 with TRBJ2-1, with D perhaps assigned TRBD1 or TRBD2 (5 bases each). The germline V gene has CDR1 SNHLY and CDR2 FYNNEI. The V and J ends lost 6 bases and 4 bases respectively, with 10 bases between them. The CDR3 loop spans 13 amino acids. CDR3 DNA: TGTGCCAGCAGCCCCGGGGCTTACAATGAGCAGTTCTTC. Residues: CASSPGAYNEQFF.

The rearrangement joins TRBV4-3 to TRBJ2-3; 8 bases are shared with TRBD2. The CDR3 is 13 residues long. V was clipped by 1 base and J by 12 bases; unmatched bases: 6. Germline V gives CDR1 LGHNA, CDR2 YSLEER. CDR3: CASSQVLAGPQYF. The CDR3 DNA follows: TGCGCCAGCAGCCAAGTCCTAGCGGGCCCCCAGTATTTT.

This clone was counted once. As DNA, the CDR3 is TGCGCCAGCAGTGAGTCCCTACTAGGACACAATGAGCAGTTCTTC. It encodes CASSESLLGHNEQFF. This rearrangement joins TRBV10-1 to TRBJ2-1; a possible D gene is TRBD2 (5 bases). The CDR3 is 15 residues long. Trimming stripped 0 bases from V and 5 bases from J, with 11 bases between. Germline loops: CDR1 WNHNN, CDR2 SYGVQD (reference sequence).

The chain recombines TRBV10-3 with TRBJ1-5; 7 bases match TRBD1. Germline V gene sequence: CDR1 ENHRY, CDR2 SYGVKD. This CDR3 spans 16 amino acids. Unmatched junction bases numbered 8, after V lost 6 bases and J lost 0 bases. CDR3 sequence: CAIRGDRGHSNQPQHF. The CDR3 DNA sequence: TGTGCCATCAGGGGGGACAGAGGGCATAGCAATCAGCCCCAGCATTTT.

The chain has TRBV18 and TRBJ2-7; no definite D call. CDR3 size: 14 residues. CDR1 and CDR2 (germline): KGHSH, LQKENI. With 5 bases removed from V and 6 bases from J, the gap between germline ends came to 17 bases. CDR3 in DNA: TGTGCCAGCTCATCGACGCTTCGGGCGGTCGAGCAGTACTTC. It specifies CASSSTLRAVEQYF.

This clone was detected a few times. The rearrangement joins TRBV27 to TRBJ1-5; D remains ambiguous. V lost 4 bases to trimming and J lost 6 bases, with 16 bases between them. The CDR3 is 15 residues long. Germline V gene data show CDR1 as MNHEY and CDR2 as SMNVEV (reference sequence). CDR3 in amino acids: CASSSGVVGGQPQHF. CDR3 DNA: TGTGCCAGCAGTTCGGGAGTTGTAGGTGGTCAGCCCCAGCATTTT.

The rearrangement links TRBV10-3 to TRBJ2-3; D is ambiguous. V lost 0 bases to trimming and J lost 2 bases, with 12 bases between them. In germline, CDR1 is ENHRY, CDR2 SYGVKD. The CDR3 runs to 16 residues. In DNA form, the CDR3 reads TGTGCCATCAGTGAGTCGATGAATCCCCCCACAGATACGCAGTATTTT. Residues: CAISESMNPPTDTQYF.

This rearrangement joins TRBV18 to TRBJ2-7; 7 bases are shared with TRBD1. The V gene's germline CDR1 is KGHSH and CDR2 LQKENI. The length of the CDR3 is 13 residues. V lost 3 bases and J lost 12; bases outside the gene matches: 11. The CDR3 region has the DNA TGTGCCAGCTCACCCGCGCCCCGGACAGGTGGGTACTTC. Residues: CASSPAPRTGGYF.

This clone was observed a handful of times. The chain is built from TRBV6-6 and TRBJ2-1, with 8 nucleotides matching TRBD2. The CDR3 sequence is 15 residues long. Germline V CDR1 and CDR2: MNHNY, SVGAGI (reference sequence). After removal of 5 bases from V and 3 bases from J, the junction contained 6 bases not matched to a gene. CDR3 sequence: CASSGSGRLYNEQFF. The CDR3 DNA reads as TGTGCCAGCAGTGGAAGCGGGAGACTCTACAATGAGCAGTTCTTC.

This clone was counted a few times. The chain is built from TRBV7-9 and TRBJ1-1; no reliable D call. Trimming pared 3 bases from V and 4 bases from J, leaving 18 bases between. The CDR3 is 16 residues long. Germline CDR1 reads SEHNR; CDR2 reads FQNEAQ (reference sequence). The CDR3: CASSFYDPLRATEAFF. The CDR3 DNA reads TGTGCCAGCAGCTTTTACGACCCTCTACGGGCCACTGAAGCTTTCTTT.

The chain's CDR3 is CASSGTANYGYTF. The CDR3 DNA follows: TGTGCCAGCAGCGGGACGGCTAACTATGGCTACACCTTC. The chain employs TRBV2 and TRBJ1-2, with a possible D match to TRBD1 (5 bases). The CDR3 loop spans 13 amino acids. The ends were cut back, 6 bases at V and 0 bases at J, with 8 bases in the middle. Germline CDR1 SNHLY, CDR2 FYNNEI.